The entry that follows covers one T cell receptor beta chain sequence. Antigen: not known. Germline V CDR1 and CDR2: ENHRY, SYGVKD. V lost 2 bases, J lost 9 bases, and 17 bases lay in between. The CDR3 has 15 residues. The method was immunoSEQ multiplex PCR; TCRdb's version includes in-frame clones alone and lacks a portion of them. The sample records over 50,000 clones, about 86% being singletons. The data originate from a study of OX40 agonist ivuxolimab in advanced cancers. Study background: Treatment of patients was with ivuxolimab, an agonistic anti-OX40 (CD134) antibody. Patients in the trial were receiving intravenous ivuxolimab every 2 weeks, at doses of 0.01 to 10 mg/kg.

Whole-study results and caveats: The CD4+ and CD8+ T cells in the blood had expanded clonally by week 6 at 0.1 to 3.0 mg/kg. What antigens the expanded peripheral T cells recognized was never established.

Sequenced here: CD4+ or CD8+ T cells sorted from blood, sampled in a trial of the OX40 agonist ivuxolimab. The clonotype originates from an adult with an advanced solid tumor such as melanoma, head and neck, liver or kidney cancer. The genes are TRBV10-3 and TRBJ2-1; no definite D call. CDR3 DNA: TGTGCCATCAGTGAGACTCGTCTGGGCGCCGGTGAGCAGTTCTTC. Its translation is CAISETRLGAGEQFF.